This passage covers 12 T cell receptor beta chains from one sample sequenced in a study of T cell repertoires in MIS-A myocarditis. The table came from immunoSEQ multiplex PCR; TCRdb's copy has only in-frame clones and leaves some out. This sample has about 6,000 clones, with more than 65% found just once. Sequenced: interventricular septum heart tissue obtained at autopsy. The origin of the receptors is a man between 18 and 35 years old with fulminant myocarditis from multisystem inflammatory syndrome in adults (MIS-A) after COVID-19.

The CDR3 here is CASSYGLAVSTDTQYF. The CDR3 DNA reads TGTGCCAGCAGCTACGGACTAGCGGTGAGCACAGATACGCAGTATTTT. This chain uses TRBV7-9 with TRBJ2-3; TRBD2 aligns across 10 bases. The junction had 4 bases not matched to a gene; V was cut back by 4 bases and J by 0 bases. Germline CDR1 is SEHNR and CDR2 is FQNEAQ (reference sequence). CDR3 size: 16 residues. Full variable domain (rest looked up from reference TRBV7-9 and TRBJ2-3): DTGVSQNPRHKITKRGQNVTFRCDPISEHNRLYWYRQTLGQGPEFLTYFQNEAQLEKSRLLSDRFSAERPKGSFSTLEIQRTEQGDSAMYLCASSYGLAVSTDTQYFGPGTRLTVL.

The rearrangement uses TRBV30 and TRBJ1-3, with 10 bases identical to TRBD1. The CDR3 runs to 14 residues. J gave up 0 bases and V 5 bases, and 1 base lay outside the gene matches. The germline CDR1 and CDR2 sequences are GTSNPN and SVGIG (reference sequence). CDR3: CAWGTGASGNTIYF. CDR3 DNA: TGTGCCTGGGGGACAGGGGCCTCTGGAAACACCATATATTTT.

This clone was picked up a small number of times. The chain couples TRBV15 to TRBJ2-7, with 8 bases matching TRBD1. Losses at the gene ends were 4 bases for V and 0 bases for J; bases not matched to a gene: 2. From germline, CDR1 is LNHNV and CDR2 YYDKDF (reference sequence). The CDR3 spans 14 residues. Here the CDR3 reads CATSMDRVSYEQYF. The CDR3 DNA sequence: TGTGCCACCAGCATGGACAGGGTCTCCTACGAGCAGTACTTC.

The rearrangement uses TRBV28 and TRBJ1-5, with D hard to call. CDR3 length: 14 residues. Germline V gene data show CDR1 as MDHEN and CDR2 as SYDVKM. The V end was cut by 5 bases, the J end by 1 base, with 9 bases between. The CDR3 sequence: CASSLPRSNQPQHF. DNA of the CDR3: TGTGCCAGCAGTCTCCCGAGGAGCAATCAGCCCCAGCATTTT. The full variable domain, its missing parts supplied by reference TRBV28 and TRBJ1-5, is DVKVTQSSRYLVKRTGEKVFLECVQDMDHENMFWYRQDPGLGLRLIYFSYDVKMKEKGDIPEGYSVSREKKERFSLILESASTNQTSMYLCASSLPRSNQPQHFGDGTRLSIL.

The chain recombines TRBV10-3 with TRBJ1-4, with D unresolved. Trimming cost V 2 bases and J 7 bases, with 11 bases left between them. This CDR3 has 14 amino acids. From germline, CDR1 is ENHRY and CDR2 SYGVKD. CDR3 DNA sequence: TGTGCCATCAGTGAGACCCGGACGACTGAAAAACTGTTTTTT. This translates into CAISETRTTEKLFF.

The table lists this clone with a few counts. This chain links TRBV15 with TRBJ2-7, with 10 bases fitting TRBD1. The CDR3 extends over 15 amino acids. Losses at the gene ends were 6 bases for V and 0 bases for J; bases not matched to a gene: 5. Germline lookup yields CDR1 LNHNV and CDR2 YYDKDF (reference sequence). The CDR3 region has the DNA TGTGCCACCAGTAAGGGACAGGGGCCCTCCTACGAGCAGTACTTC. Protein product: CATSKGQGPSYEQYF.

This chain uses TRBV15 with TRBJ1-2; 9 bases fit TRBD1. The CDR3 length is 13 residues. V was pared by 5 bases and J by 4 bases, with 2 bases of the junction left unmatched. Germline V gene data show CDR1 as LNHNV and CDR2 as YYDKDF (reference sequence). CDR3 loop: CATSEGQGYGYTF. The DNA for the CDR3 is TGTGCCACCAGCGAGGGACAGGGCTATGGCTACACCTTC.

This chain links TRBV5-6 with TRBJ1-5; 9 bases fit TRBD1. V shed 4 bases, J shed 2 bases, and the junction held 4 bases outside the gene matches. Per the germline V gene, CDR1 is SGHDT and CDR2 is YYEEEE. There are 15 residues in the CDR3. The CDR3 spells CASSLGQGGNQPQHF. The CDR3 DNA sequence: TGTGCCAGCAGCCTGGGACAGGGCGGCAATCAGCCCCAGCATTTT.

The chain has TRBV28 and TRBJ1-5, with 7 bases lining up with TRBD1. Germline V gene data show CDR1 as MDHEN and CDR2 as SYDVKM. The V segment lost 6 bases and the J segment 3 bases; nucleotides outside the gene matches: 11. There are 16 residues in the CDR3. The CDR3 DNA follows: TGTGCCAGCAGCCACCTGAGACAGGGATTCAATCAGCCCCAGCATTTT. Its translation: CASSHLRQGFNQPQHF. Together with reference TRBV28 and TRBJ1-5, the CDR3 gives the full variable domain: DVKVTQSSRYLVKRTGEKVFLECVQDMDHENMFWYRQDPGLGLRLIYFSYDVKMKEKGDIPEGYSVSREKKERFSLILESASTNQTSMYLCASSHLRQGFNQPQHFGDGTRLSIL.

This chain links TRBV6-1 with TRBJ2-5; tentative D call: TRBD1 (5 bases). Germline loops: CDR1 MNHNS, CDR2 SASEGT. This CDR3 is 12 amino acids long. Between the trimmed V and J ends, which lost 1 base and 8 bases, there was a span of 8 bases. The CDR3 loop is CASSEVQGTQYF. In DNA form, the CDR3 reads TGTGCCAGCAGTGAAGTCCAGGGAACCCAGTACTTC.

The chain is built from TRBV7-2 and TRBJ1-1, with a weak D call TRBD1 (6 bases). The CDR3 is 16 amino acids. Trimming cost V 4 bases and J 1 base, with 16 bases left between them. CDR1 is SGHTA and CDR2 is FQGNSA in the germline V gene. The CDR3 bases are TGTGCCAGCAGCTCAAAGCGGGGGGCCCGGAACACTGAAGCTTTCTTT. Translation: CASSSKRGARNTEAFF.

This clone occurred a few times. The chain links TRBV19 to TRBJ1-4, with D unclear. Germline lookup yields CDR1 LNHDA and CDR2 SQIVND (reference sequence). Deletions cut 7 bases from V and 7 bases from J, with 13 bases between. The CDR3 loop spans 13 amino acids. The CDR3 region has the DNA TGTGCCAGTATGGACCACAGTGCTGAAAAACTGTTTTTT. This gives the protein CASMDHSAEKLFF.